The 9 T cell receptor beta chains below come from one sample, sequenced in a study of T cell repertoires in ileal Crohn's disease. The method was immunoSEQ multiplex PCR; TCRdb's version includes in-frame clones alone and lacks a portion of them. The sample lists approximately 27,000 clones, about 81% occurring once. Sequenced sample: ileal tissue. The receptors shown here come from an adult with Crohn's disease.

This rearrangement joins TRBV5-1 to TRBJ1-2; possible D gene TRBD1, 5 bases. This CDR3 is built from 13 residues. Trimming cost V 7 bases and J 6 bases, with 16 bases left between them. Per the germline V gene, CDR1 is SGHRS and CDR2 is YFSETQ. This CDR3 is CASQGGALNGYTF. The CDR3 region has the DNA TGCGCCAGCCAGGGAGGCGCCTTAAATGGCTACACCTTC. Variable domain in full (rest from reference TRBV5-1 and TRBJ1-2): KAGVTQTPRYLIKTRGQQVTLSCSPISGHRSVSWYQQTPGQGLQFLFEYFSETQRNKGNFPGRFSGRQFSNSRSEMNVSTLELGDSALYLCASQGGALNGYTFGSGTRLTVV.

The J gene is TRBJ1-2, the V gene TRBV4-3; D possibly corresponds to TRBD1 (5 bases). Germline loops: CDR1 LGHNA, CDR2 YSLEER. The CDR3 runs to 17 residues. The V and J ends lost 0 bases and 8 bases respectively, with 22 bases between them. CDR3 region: CASSQERFTGDGGGYTF. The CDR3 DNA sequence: TGCGCCAGCAGCCAAGAGAGGTTCACGGGGGACGGGGGAGGCTACACCTTC.

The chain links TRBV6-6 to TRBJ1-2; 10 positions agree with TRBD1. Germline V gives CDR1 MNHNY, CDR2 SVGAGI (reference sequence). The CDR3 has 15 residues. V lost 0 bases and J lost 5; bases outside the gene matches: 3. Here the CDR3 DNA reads TGTGCCAGCAGTTACTCAGGGACAGGGGATTATGGCTACACCTTC. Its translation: CASSYSGTGDYGYTF.

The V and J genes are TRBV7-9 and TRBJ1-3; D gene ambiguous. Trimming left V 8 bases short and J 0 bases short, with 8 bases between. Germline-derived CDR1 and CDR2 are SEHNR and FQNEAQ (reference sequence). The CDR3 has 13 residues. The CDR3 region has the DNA TGTGCCAGCCGCAGAAACTCTGGAAACACCATATATTTT. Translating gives CASRRNSGNTIYF.

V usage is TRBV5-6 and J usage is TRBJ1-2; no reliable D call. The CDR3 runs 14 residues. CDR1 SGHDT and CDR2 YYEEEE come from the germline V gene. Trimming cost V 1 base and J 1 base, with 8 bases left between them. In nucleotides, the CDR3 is TGTGCCAGCAGCTTGATTAATTATAACTATGGCTACACCTTC. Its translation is CASSLINYNYGYTF. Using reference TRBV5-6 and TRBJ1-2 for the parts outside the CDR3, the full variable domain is DAGVTQSPTHLIKTRGQQVTLRCSPKSGHDTVSWYQQALGQGPQFIFQYYEEEERQRGNFPDRFSGHQFPNYSSELNVNALLLGDSALYLCASSLINYNYGYTFGSGTRLTVV.

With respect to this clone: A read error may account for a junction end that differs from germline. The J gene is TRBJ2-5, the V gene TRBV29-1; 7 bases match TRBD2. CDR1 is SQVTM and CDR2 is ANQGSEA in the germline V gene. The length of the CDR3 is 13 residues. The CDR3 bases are TGCAGCGTGGGGGAGGGGAACCAGGAGACCCAGTACTTC. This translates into CSVGEGNQETQYF.

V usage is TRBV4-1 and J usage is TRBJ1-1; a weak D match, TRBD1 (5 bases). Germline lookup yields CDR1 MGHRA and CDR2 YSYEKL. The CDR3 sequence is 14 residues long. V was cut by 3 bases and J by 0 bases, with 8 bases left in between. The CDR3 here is CASSHKGLNTEAFF. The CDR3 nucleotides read TGCGCCAGCAGCCACAAGGGGCTGAACACTGAAGCTTTCTTT.

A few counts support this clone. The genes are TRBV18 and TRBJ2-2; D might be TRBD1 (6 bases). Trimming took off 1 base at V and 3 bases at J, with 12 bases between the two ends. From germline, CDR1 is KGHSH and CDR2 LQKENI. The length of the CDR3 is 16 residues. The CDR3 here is CASSPQSQGDTGELFF. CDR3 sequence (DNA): TGTGCCAGCTCACCACAGTCACAGGGTGACACCGGGGAGCTGTTTTTT.

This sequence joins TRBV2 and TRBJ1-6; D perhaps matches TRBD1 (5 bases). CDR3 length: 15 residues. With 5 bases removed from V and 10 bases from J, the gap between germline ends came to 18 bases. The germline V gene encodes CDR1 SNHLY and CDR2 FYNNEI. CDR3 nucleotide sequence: TGTGCCAGCAGTCCCGGTTCGGGGGGGAAGTCACCCCTCCACTTT. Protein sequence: CASSPGSGGKSPLHF.